The clone carrying this T cell receptor beta chain was observed once. The CDR3 covers 14 residues. The V gene's germline CDR1 is GTSNPN and CDR2 SVGIG (reference sequence). With 3 bases clipped from V and 7 bases from J, the junction kept 6 bases outside the gene matches. TCRdb's copy holds only in-frame clones and misses some; the assay was immunoSEQ multiplex PCR. The data hold around 70,000 clones, with 80% to 95% observed a single time. The data belong to a study of T cell changes during pregnancy in multiple sclerosis. This specimen was peripheral blood, taken in the first trimester of pregnancy. This TCR was sampled from a female donor in good health, enrolled as a control in a pregnancy study. The V gene is TRBV30, the J gene TRBJ1-4, with 9 bases aligning to TRBD1. Written as DNA, the CDR3 is TGTGCCTGGAGAAAACAGGGGGCGAGTGAAAAACTGTTTTTT. Encoded protein: CAWRKQGASEKLFF.